The clone carrying this TCR beta chain appeared many times. Its target is unknown. The data were obtained in a study of regulatory T cells in long-lasting Graves disease. Turning to the study itself: Duration of antithyroid drug therapy among newly diagnosed Graves' patients was under 3 months. Study-wide results and limits: Patients with persistent disease showed a bias toward TRBV28, TRBJ1-2 and TRBJ2-5.

Both iRepertoire HTBI primers and Arm-PCR of CDR3 regions were used to build the TCR beta libraries. TCRdb redid the calling of the multiplex PCR reads with MiXCR, one entry per CDR3 protein. The sample lists hundreds of thousands of distinct CDR3 sequences, roughly 13% occurring once. Time point here: newly diagnosed GD, antithyroid drugs for less than 3 months. From RNA extracted from PBMCs, the TCR library was made. The CDR3 runs to 14 residues. The V gene lost 6 bases and the J gene lost 3 bases, with 14 bases spanning the gap. The same data also went into a second study, on T cells in Graves' hyperthyroidism and ophthalmopathy. That source adds: Blood also held most thyroid clonotypes expanded beyond 0.001.

This specimen consisted of peripheral blood mononuclear cells (PBMCs), obtained at new diagnosis, from a patient treated with antithyroid drugs. The chain uses TRBV12-3 or TRBV12-4 and TRBJ1-1; no clear D gene. This TCR was sampled from a man aged 25-45 years with Graves disease. The CDR3 is CASSLRLRHTEAFF. The CDR3, as DNA: TGTGCCAGCAGCCTCCGTCTGCGGCACACTGAAGCTTTCTTT.